This record looks at one TCR beta chain sequence and its context. V dropped 2 bases and J dropped 6; count of bases not matched to a gene: 15. The CDR3 length is 19 residues. The germline V gene has CDR1 MNHEY and CDR2 SMNVEV (reference sequence). In the study's own analysis: It was from reference gene primer amplification that nucleated cell counts were estimated. Produced via immunoSEQ multiplex PCR; TCRdb's table is partial and in-frame only. V, J and clone size are those of that table, while D and trimming were read from the DNA. The data contain about 250,000 clones, approximately 84% of them singletons. The source of the sample is a study of blood T cell repertoires in COVID-19. On the study more broadly: COVID-19 samples, acute and convalescent, were from the United States, Italy and Spain. From T cells, B-cell-depleted T cells, or PBMCs came the material, which was cDNA or gDNA.

Symptom resolution, clearance, or two negative PCRs marked the recovered donors of Cohort 3. The TCR originated in a man aged 40-49 years who had recovered from COVID-19. The gene calls are TRBV27 and TRBJ2-2; 10 bases are a match to TRBD2. Material: PBMCs or T cells enriched from blood (not recorded which). CDR3 amino acids: CASSLLSSFLAGVSGELFF. The CDR3 bases are TGTGCCAGCAGTTTACTCTCTTCTTTTCTAGCGGGAGTCTCCGGGGAGCTGTTTTTT.